Listed here is a single T cell receptor (beta chain). This sample is drawn from a study of control samples from healthy donors and cancer patients. The CDR3 runs to 14 residues. CDR1 is MGHRA and CDR2 is YSYEKL in the germline V gene. V was pared by 2 bases and J by 1 base, with 8 bases between. This table comes from immunoSEQ multiplex PCR, and its TCRdb copy is limited to in-frame clones, with some not included. The data show approximately 140,000 clones, around nine tenths seen once. This TCR was recovered from a woman aged 30 to 39 in good health. The chain combines TRBV4-1 with TRBJ1-1; TRBD1 might be the D (6 bases). Material: blood. CDR3 nucleotides: TGCGCCAGCAGCCAACACAGGGAGAACACTGAAGCTTTCTTT. Its translation: CASSQHRENTEAFF.